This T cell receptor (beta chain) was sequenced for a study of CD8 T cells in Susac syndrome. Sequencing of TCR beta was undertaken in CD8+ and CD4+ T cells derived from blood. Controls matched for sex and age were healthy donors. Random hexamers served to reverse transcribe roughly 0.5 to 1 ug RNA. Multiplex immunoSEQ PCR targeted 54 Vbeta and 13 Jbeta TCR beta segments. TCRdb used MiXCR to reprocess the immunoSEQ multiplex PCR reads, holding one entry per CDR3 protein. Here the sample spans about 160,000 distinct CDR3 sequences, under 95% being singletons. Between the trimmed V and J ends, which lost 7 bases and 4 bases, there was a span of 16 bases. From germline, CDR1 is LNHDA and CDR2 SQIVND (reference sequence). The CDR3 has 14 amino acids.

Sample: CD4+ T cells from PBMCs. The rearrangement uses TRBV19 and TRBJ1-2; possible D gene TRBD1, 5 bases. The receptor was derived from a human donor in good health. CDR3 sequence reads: CASTYGGDGYGYTF. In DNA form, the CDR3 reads TGTGCCAGTACTTATGGGGGGGACGGCTATGGCTACACCTTC.